This T cell receptor beta chain is drawn from a study of T cells in Graves' hyperthyroidism and ophthalmopathy. This clonotype was observed many times. Its antigen is currently unknown. Regions amplified from RNA transcripts were the TCR beta CDR3 regions. When the TCR CDR3 underwent first-round RT-PCR, the HTBI primer set was used. TCRdb processed the multiplex PCR reads anew with MiXCR; each CDR3 protein has one entry. The repertoire holds 360,000 or so distinct CDR3 sequences, around 18% seen once, with around 15% in the top ten. The CDR3 spans 13 residues. Trimming stripped 6 bases from V and 4 bases from J, with 15 bases between. Germline V CDR1 and CDR2: DFQATT, SNEGSKA (reference sequence). Study results and limitations: Most thyroid clonotypes that were expanded above 0.001 also turned up in blood.

Clinicians diagnosed patients from clinical symptoms, serum thyroxine and TRAb, thyroid ultrasound and orbital computed tomography. The chain links TRBV20-1 to TRBJ2-5; D may be TRBD1 (5 bases). The receptor's source is a woman aged 40 to 50 with Graves' ophthalmopathy. The material sequenced was blood. The CDR3 DNA is TGCAGTGCCCCGACAGACTCTCGAGAGACCCAGTACTTC. It translates to CSAPTDSRETQYF.